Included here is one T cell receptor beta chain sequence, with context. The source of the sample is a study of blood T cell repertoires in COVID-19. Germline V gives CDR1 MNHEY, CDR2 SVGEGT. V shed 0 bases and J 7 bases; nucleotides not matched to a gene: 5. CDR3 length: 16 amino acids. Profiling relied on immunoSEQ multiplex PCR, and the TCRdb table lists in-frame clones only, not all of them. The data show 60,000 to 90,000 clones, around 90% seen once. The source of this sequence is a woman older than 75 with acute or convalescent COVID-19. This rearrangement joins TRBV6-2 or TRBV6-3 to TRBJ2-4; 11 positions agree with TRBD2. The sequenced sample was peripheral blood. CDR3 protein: CASSYSTSGAGNIQYF. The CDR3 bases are TGTGCCAGCAGTTACTCGACTAGCGGGGCAGGGAACATTCAGTACTTC.